These 32 T cell receptor beta chains were all obtained from the same sample, sequenced in a study of human T cells and chemical hapten exposure. TCRdb redid the calling of the 5' RACE reads with MiXCR, one entry per CDR3 protein. The table has more than 75,000 distinct CDR3 sequences, approximately 15% seen once; the top ten hold under 7.5%. Blood, whole and unfractionated, served as the source for total RNA extraction. The receptors come from a female donor in good health.

The chain couples TRBV28 to TRBJ2-6; D is ambiguous. Per germline, CDR1 MDHEN and CDR2 SYDVKM. Trimming stripped 5 bases from V and 1 base from J, with 15 bases between. There are 17 residues in the CDR3. The CDR3 reads CASSVAGPFSGANVLTF. For the CDR3, the DNA is TGTGCCAGCAGTGTTGCCGGGCCCTTTTCTGGGGCCAACGTCCTGACTTTC.

The chain couples TRBV18 to TRBJ2-1, with D unclear. Germline CDR1 and CDR2: KGHSH and LQKENI. V dropped 0 bases and J dropped 0 bases, with 6 bases sitting between them. The CDR3 contains 15 residues. The CDR3, as DNA: TGTGCCAGCTCACCACCGGGATACTCCTACAATGAGCAGTTCTTC. This gives the protein CASSPPGYSYNEQFF. The full variable domain, completed using reference TRBV18 and TRBJ2-1, is NAGVMQNPRHLVRRRGQEARLRCSPMKGHSHVYWYRQLPEEGLKFMVYLQKENIIDESGMPKERFSAEFPKEGPSILRIQQVVRGDSAAYFCASSPPGYSYNEQFFGPGTRLTVL.

The chain employs TRBV4-1 and TRBJ1-5; tentative D call: TRBD1 (6 bases). Trimming removed 0 bases from V and 3 bases from J, with 9 bases in between. CDR1 MGHRA and CDR2 YSYEKL come from the germline V gene. The CDR3 has 15 residues. The CDR3 DNA reads TGCGCCAGCAGCCAAGAGCCAGGGGTCAATCAGCCCCAGCATTTT. This gives the protein CASSQEPGVNQPQHF.

The chain employs TRBV5-1 and TRBJ2-3; TRBD2 matches at 9 bases. This CDR3 has 15 amino acids. Per germline, CDR1 SGHRS and CDR2 YFSETQ. Trimming cost V 1 base and J 5 bases; bases outside gene matches: 5. CDR3 region: CASSLLGGGEDTQYF. CDR3 coding DNA: TGCGCCAGCAGCTTGTTAGGCGGGGGGGAAGATACGCAGTATTTT.

The chain joins TRBV30 to TRBJ1-5, with D unresolved. Deletions cut 0 bases from V and 6 bases from J, with 9 bases between. This CDR3 spans 13 amino acids. In germline, CDR1 is GTSNPN, CDR2 SVGIG (reference sequence). The CDR3 nucleotides read TGTGCCTGGAGTGTAACCGGGGTTCAGCCCCAGCATTTT. It codes for CAWSVTGVQPQHF.

The chain uses TRBV5-4 and TRBJ1-2; TRBD1 matches at 8 bases. Trimming took 4 bases from V and 3 from J; bases not matched to a gene: 5. Per the germline V gene, CDR1 is SGHNT and CDR2 is YYREEE (reference sequence). This CDR3 has 14 amino acids. CDR3 DNA: TGTGCCAGCAGCAACAGGGGGGCGGACTATGGCTACACCTTC. Translating it yields CASSNRGADYGYTF.

This clonotype was detected only a few times. The chain couples TRBV6-2 or TRBV6-3 to TRBJ2-5; 8 bases are a match to TRBD2. J gave up 1 base and V 5 bases, and 3 bases lay outside the gene matches. Germline V lookup: CDR1 MNHEY, CDR2 SVGEGT. This CDR3 is 14 amino acids long. The CDR3 coding sequence is TGTGCCAGCAGTGACGGGACTAGCCAAGAGACCCAGTACTTC. This codes for CASSDGTSQETQYF.

This clonotype was picked up many times. The chain carries TRBV20-1 and TRBJ2-3, with D perhaps matching TRBD1 or TRBD2 (6 bases each). Trimming took 5 bases from V and 4 from J, leaving 19 bases between them. The CDR3 covers 15 residues. Germline loops: CDR1 DFQATT, CDR2 SNEGSKA (reference sequence). CDR3 nucleotide sequence: TGCAGTGCTCTCGATACAAGGAGGGGGGCAGATACGCAGTATTTT. Amino acids: CSALDTRRGADTQYF.

This clonotype came up a few times. V is TRBV28 and J is TRBJ2-7; 8 positions agree with TRBD1. Losses at the gene ends were 6 bases for V and 0 bases for J; bases not matched to a gene: 4. This CDR3 region has 14 residues. CDR1 is MDHEN and CDR2 is SYDVKM in the germline V gene. CDR3 loop: CASSPTGGSYEQYF. In DNA, the CDR3 is TGTGCCAGCAGCCCTACAGGGGGCTCCTACGAGCAGTACTTC.

This sequence joins TRBV15 and TRBJ2-2; no firm D call. The CDR3 sequence is 14 residues long. CDR1 is LNHNV and CDR2 is YYDKDF in the germline V gene (reference sequence). V was shortened by 0 bases and J by 4 bases, with 6 bases between the two germline ends. The CDR3: CATSREVGTGELFF. The CDR3 region has the DNA TGTGCCACCAGCAGAGAAGTCGGCACCGGGGAGCTGTTTTTT.

The V and J genes are TRBV5-1 and TRBJ2-3; D possibly corresponds to TRBD1 (5 bases). Trimming shortened V by 2 bases and J by 3 bases, and 7 bases separated the two germline ends. Germline V CDR1 and CDR2: SGHRS, YFSETQ. The CDR3 loop spans 13 amino acids. The CDR3 spells CASSFKGTDTQYF. CDR3 coding DNA: TGCGCCAGCAGCTTTAAGGGGACAGATACGCAGTATTTT.

This clonotype showed up just a few times. The chain uses TRBV20-1 and TRBJ1-6, with 8 bases fitting TRBD1. Trimming at V came to 6 bases and at J to 9 bases, leaving 10 bases not matched to a gene. The CDR3 runs 14 residues. From germline, CDR1 is DFQATT and CDR2 SNEGSKA (reference sequence). The CDR3 protein is CSATDSTGGSPLHF. CDR3 nucleotide sequence: TGCAGTGCGACGGACAGTACAGGGGGTTCACCCCTCCACTTT.

CDR3: CAWSRQPRLYEQYF. Here the CDR3 DNA reads TGTGCCTGGAGTAGACAGCCCAGGCTATACGAGCAGTACTTC. The chain carries TRBV30 and TRBJ2-7, with D perhaps matching TRBD1 (5 bases). This CDR3 region has 14 residues. Germline V lookup: CDR1 GTSNPN, CDR2 SVGIG (reference sequence). V dropped 2 bases and J dropped 4 bases, with 15 bases sitting between them.

This chain joins TRBV6-6 and TRBJ1-1; D possibly corresponds to TRBD1 (5 bases). The CDR3 length is 14 residues. The V gene's germline CDR1 is MNHNY and CDR2 SVGAGI (reference sequence). Trimming removed 9 bases from V and 1 base from J, with 15 bases in between. The CDR3 sequence: CASRGATSNTEAFF. The CDR3 nucleotides are TGTGCCAGTAGAGGGGCCACCTCGAACACTGAAGCTTTCTTT.

This chain joins TRBV5-4 and TRBJ2-2; 8 bases are a match to TRBD1. Losses at the gene ends were 0 bases for V and 3 bases for J; bases not matched to a gene: 1. The CDR3 contains 15 residues. Looked up from germline, CDR1 is SGHNT and CDR2 is YYREEE (reference sequence). DNA for the CDR3: TGTGCCAGCAGCTTGGCACAGGGGGACACCGGGGAGCTGTTTTTT. Residues: CASSLAQGDTGELFF.

In its sample, this clonotype was seen a few times. The V call is TRBV12-3 or TRBV12-4, the J call TRBJ2-1, with 7 bases fitting TRBD2. The J segment lost 6 bases and the V segment lost 3 bases, leaving 5 bases of the junction unmatched. This CDR3 comprises 14 residues. CDR3 amino acids: CASSFGGSPNEQFF. CDR3 nucleotides: TGTGCCAGCAGTTTCGGCGGGAGCCCCAATGAGCAGTTCTTC.

The chain uses TRBV20-1 and TRBJ2-1; D remains unclear. Between the trimmed V and J ends, which lost 4 bases and 6 bases, there was a span of 7 bases. CDR1 DFQATT and CDR2 SNEGSKA come from the germline V gene (reference sequence). The CDR3 has 11 amino acids. The CDR3 region has the DNA TGCAGTGCTATTAGTAGCAATGAGCAGTTCTTC. It specifies CSAISSNEQFF.

The V call is TRBV12-3 or TRBV12-4, the J call TRBJ1-4; no firm D call. The CDR3 covers 14 residues. The V end was cut by 6 bases, the J end by 6 bases, with 14 bases between. The DNA for the CDR3 is TGTGCCAGCAGGGTACATGACTTCGATGAAAAACTGTTTTTT. Its translation: CASRVHDFDEKLFF.

The chain employs TRBV15 and TRBJ2-7, with 7 positions matching TRBD2. With V trimmed by 2 bases and J by 0 bases, 1 base remained unmatched. This CDR3 region has 14 residues. The V gene's germline CDR1 is LNHNV and CDR2 YYDKDF (reference sequence). CDR3 sequence: CATSRLAASYEQYF. CDR3 nucleotide sequence: TGTGCCACCAGCAGACTAGCGGCCTCCTACGAGCAGTACTTC.

The J gene is TRBJ2-3, the V gene TRBV29-1; the D call may be TRBD1 or TRBD2 (5 bases each). The CDR3 loop spans 16 amino acids. The V gene's germline CDR1 is SQVTM and CDR2 ANQGSEA. The V end was cut by 4 bases, the J end by 0 bases, with 17 bases between. DNA for the CDR3: TGCAGCGTTGCGGTCGGGGCAGCCGAAAGCACAGATACGCAGTATTTT. This encodes CSVAVGAAESTDTQYF.

The V call is TRBV14, the J call TRBJ2-7; D gene uncertain. From germline, CDR1 is SGHDN and CDR2 FVKESK. V lost 4 bases and J lost 7, with 14 bases in between. The CDR3 consists of 13 residues. CDR3: CASSPRPATEQYF. The CDR3, as DNA: TGTGCCAGCAGCCCGCGGCCGGCGACGGAGCAGTACTTC.

This clonotype has just a few counts. This chain connects TRBV12-3 or TRBV12-4 to TRBJ2-5, with a tentative D call TRBD1 (5 bases). The CDR3 spans 16 residues. V dropped 3 bases and J dropped 5 bases, with 19 bases sitting between them. CDR3 nucleotide sequence: TGTGCCAGCAGTTTGCAGGGTTTGATAGGTACGGAGACCCAGTACTTC. As protein: CASSLQGLIGTETQYF.

This clonotype has a handful of counts. The rearrangement uses TRBV10-3 and TRBJ1-5, with 10 bases aligning to TRBD1. The CDR3 spans 16 residues. Germline CDR1 reads ENHRY; CDR2 reads SYGVKD. J gave up 7 bases and V 2 bases, and 8 bases lay outside the gene matches. This chain's CDR3 is CAISETGTGEFQPQHF. CDR3 DNA sequence: TGTGCCATCAGTGAGACCGGGACAGGGGAATTCCAGCCCCAGCATTTT.

This clonotype was counted at least ten times. The chain combines TRBV6-5 with TRBJ2-7; TRBD2 matches at 7 bases. This CDR3 is built from 13 residues. Germline lookup yields CDR1 MNHEY and CDR2 SVGAGI. J was trimmed by 5 bases and V by 2 bases; bases with no gene match: 3. CDR3: CASSYRGGNEQYF. The CDR3 DNA sequence: TGTGCCAGCAGTTACAGGGGAGGGAACGAGCAGTACTTC.

This rearrangement joins TRBV10-3 to TRBJ2-7; 7 bases are shared with TRBD1. The CDR3 is made up of 13 amino acids. The V gene's germline CDR1 is ENHRY and CDR2 SYGVKD. The CDR3 region has the DNA TGTGCTATCCGAGGACAGGAGACCTACGAGCAGTACTTC. It yields the protein CAIRGQETYEQYF.

A few counts support this clonotype. This rearrangement joins TRBV7-8 to TRBJ2-3; D might be TRBD2 (5 bases). Per the germline V gene, CDR1 is SGHVS and CDR2 is FQNEAQ. V was clipped by 4 bases and J by 0 bases, with 20 bases between them. The CDR3 consists of 18 residues. DNA for the CDR3: TGTGCCAGCAGCTCCTGGAGGTCTTCCCAATCTAGCACAGATACGCAGTATTTT. It specifies CASSSWRSSQSSTDTQYF.

V and J are TRBV7-2 and TRBJ2-7, with TRBD2 identical over 8 bases. J gave up 0 bases and V 5 bases, and 3 bases lay outside the gene matches. The CDR3 extends over 14 amino acids. The V gene's germline CDR1 is SGHTA and CDR2 FQGNSA. Written as DNA, the CDR3 is TGTGCCAGCAGCCGGACTAGCCTCTCCTACGAGCAGTACTTC. This sequence encodes CASSRTSLSYEQYF. Full variable domain (rest looked up from reference TRBV7-2 and TRBJ2-7): GAGVSQSPSNKVTEKGKDVELRCDPISGHTALYWYRQSLGQGLEFLIYFQGNSAPDKSGLPSDRFSAERTGGSVSTLTIQRTQQEDSAVYLCASSRTSLSYEQYFGPGTRLTVT.

This clonotype was detected ten times or more. The V call is TRBV28, the J call TRBJ2-3, with 7 bases fitting TRBD1. Losses at the gene ends were 8 bases for V and 3 bases for J; bases not matched to a gene: 5. The CDR3 runs to 13 residues. Per germline, CDR1 MDHEN and CDR2 SYDVKM. In DNA form, the CDR3 reads TGTGCCAGCGGGAGACAGGGTACAGATACGCAGTATTTT. Its translation is CASGRQGTDTQYF.

This chain joins TRBV5-4 and TRBJ2-1; a possible D gene is TRBD2 (6 bases). V was trimmed by 5 bases and J by 5 bases, leaving 17 bases between them. Germline assignment: CDR1 SGHNT and CDR2 YYREEE (reference sequence). The CDR3 runs to 15 residues. CDR3 sequence: CASRAAGTRDNEQFF. The CDR3 DNA reads TGTGCCAGCAGGGCTGCCGGGACTCGCGACAATGAGCAGTTCTTC.

V usage is TRBV10-3 and J usage is TRBJ1-1; no firm D call. This CDR3 is 13 amino acids long. Germline V gene sequence: CDR1 ENHRY, CDR2 SYGVKD. The ends were cut back, 7 bases at V and 4 bases at J, with 13 bases in the middle. The CDR3 sequence is CAITPVGGTEAFF. CDR3 in DNA: TGTGCCATCACCCCGGTGGGCGGCACTGAAGCTTTCTTT.

The chain recombines TRBV4-3 with TRBJ1-1; maybe TRBD1 (6 bases). Germline loops: CDR1 LGHNA, CDR2 YSLEER. The CDR3 has 15 residues. Between the trimmed V and J ends, which lost 0 bases and 4 bases, there was a span of 12 bases. CDR3 sequence reads: CASSQEFGGGTEAFF. The CDR3 nucleotides are TGCGCCAGCAGCCAAGAATTCGGGGGCGGCACTGAAGCTTTCTTT.

This clonotype was observed a few times. J is TRBJ2-1 and V is TRBV7-9; no clear D gene. Germline V gene lookup returns CDR1 SEHNR and CDR2 FQNEAQ (reference sequence). This CDR3 spans 13 amino acids. V lost 4 bases to trimming and J lost 3 bases, with 7 bases between them. CDR3 region: CASSYTFYNEQFF. The CDR3 DNA is TGTGCCAGCAGCTACACATTCTACAATGAGCAGTTCTTC.